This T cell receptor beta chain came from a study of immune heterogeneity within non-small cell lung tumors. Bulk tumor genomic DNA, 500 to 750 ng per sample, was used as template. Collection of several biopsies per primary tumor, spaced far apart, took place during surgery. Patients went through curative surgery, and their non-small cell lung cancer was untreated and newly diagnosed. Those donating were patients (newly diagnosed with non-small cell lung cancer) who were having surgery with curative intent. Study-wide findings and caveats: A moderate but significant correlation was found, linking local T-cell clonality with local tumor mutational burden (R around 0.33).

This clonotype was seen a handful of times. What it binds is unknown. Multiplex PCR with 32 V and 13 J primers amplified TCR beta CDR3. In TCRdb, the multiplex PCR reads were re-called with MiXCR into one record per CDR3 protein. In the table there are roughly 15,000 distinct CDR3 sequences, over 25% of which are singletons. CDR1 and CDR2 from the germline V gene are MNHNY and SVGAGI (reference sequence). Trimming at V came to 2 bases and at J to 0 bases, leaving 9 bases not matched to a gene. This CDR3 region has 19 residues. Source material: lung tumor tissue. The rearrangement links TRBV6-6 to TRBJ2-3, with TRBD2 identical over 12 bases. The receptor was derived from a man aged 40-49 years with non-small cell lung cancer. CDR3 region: CASSYPTSGRITSTDTQYF. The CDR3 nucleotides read TGTGCCAGCAGTTACCCTACTAGCGGGAGGATTACTAGCACAGATACGCAGTATTTT.